The rows below give T cell receptor beta chains drawn from one sample of a study of T cells in Graves' hyperthyroidism and ophthalmopathy. TCRdb re-called the multiplex PCR reads through MiXCR, storing one row per CDR3 protein. The repertoire holds fewer than 350,000 distinct CDR3 sequences, 13% seen once, with 7% to 8.5% in the top ten. Sequenced sample: blood. These receptors were collected from a woman under 40 with Graves' hyperthyroidism that later progressed to Graves' ophthalmopathy. Each CDR3 is given with its conserved first and last residue. Fields, in order: clone size, J gene, V gene, D gene, CDR3 DNA, CDR3 protein. The D gene is left open where the match is weak. Expanded clones get a size class; other rows say once, few or many, or leave the size out.

clone size: many
J gene: TRBJ1-6
V gene: TRBV30
D gene: TRBD1
CDR3 DNA: TGTGCCTGGAGTAACGGGTGGACAGGGGAGGTCGGCTCACCCCTCCACTTT
CDR3 protein: CAWSNGWTGEVGSPLHF

clone size: NA
J gene: TRBJ2-1
V gene: TRBV2
D gene: NA
CDR3 DNA: TGTGCCAGCAGCTTGTACAGCCAGAACAATGAGCAGTTCTTC
CDR3 protein: CASSLYSQNNEQFF

clone size: many
J gene: TRBJ2-7
V gene: TRBV7-6
D gene: NA
CDR3 DNA: TGTGCCAGCAGCCTAGGGACGAGCGAGCAGTACTTC
CDR3 protein: CASSLGTSEQYF

clone size: NA
J gene: TRBJ1-2
V gene: TRBV5-4
D gene: TRBD1
CDR3 DNA: TGTGCCAGCAGCAGTTGGACAGGGGCTAACTATGGCTACACCTTC
CDR3 protein: CASSSWTGANYGYTF

clone size: many
J gene: TRBJ1-1
V gene: TRBV6-2/TRBV6-3
D gene: NA
CDR3 DNA: TGTGCCAGCAGTTACTTCGTACAAGGTGAAGCTTTCTTT
CDR3 protein: CASSYFVQGEAFF

clone size: many
J gene: TRBJ2-1
V gene: TRBV6-2/TRBV6-3
D gene: TRBD2
CDR3 DNA: TGTGCCAGCAAGGCTAGCGGAGATGAGCAGTTCTTC
CDR3 protein: CASKASGDEQFF

clone size: many
J gene: TRBJ2-1
V gene: TRBV27
D gene: NA
CDR3 DNA: TGTGCCAGCAGTTTTGGACCTACTCACAATGAGCAGTTCTTC
CDR3 protein: CASSFGPTHNEQFF

clone size: many
J gene: TRBJ2-1
V gene: TRBV20-1
D gene: NA
CDR3 DNA: TGCAGTGCTAGAAGCCTCGGACAGCAGCATAATGAGCAGTTCTTC
CDR3 protein: CSARSLGQQHNEQFF

clone size: many
J gene: TRBJ2-1
V gene: TRBV3-1
D gene: TRBD2
CDR3 DNA: TGTGCCAGCAGCCATCGGACTAGCGTAAATGAGCAGTTCTTC
CDR3 protein: CASSHRTSVNEQFF

clone size: many
J gene: TRBJ2-3
V gene: TRBV7-2
D gene: NA
CDR3 DNA: TGTGCCAGCAGCTTGGGGGCGGGGGATACGCAGTATTTT
CDR3 protein: CASSLGAGDTQYF

clone size: many
J gene: TRBJ2-6
V gene: TRBV27
D gene: NA
CDR3 DNA: TGTGCCAGCAGTGTAGCGGTTCGCTCTGGGGCCAACGTCCTGACTTTC
CDR3 protein: CASSVAVRSGANVLTF

clone size: many
J gene: TRBJ2-7
V gene: TRBV6-1
D gene: NA
CDR3 DNA: TGTGCCAGCGGAGGGAATTCCTACGAGCAGTACTTC
CDR3 protein: CASGGNSYEQYF

clone size: NA
J gene: TRBJ1-2
V gene: TRBV27
D gene: NA
CDR3 DNA: TGTGCCAGCAGTTTATCTCGGACAGCACCCTATGGCTACACCTTC
CDR3 protein: CASSLSRTAPYGYTF

clone size: few
J gene: TRBJ2-7
V gene: TRBV5-1
D gene: TRBD1
CDR3 DNA: TGCGCCAGCAGCCTACAGGGGGCAACCTACGAGCAGTACTTC
CDR3 protein: CASSLQGATYEQYF

clone size: many
J gene: TRBJ1-5
V gene: TRBV29-1
D gene: TRBD1
CDR3 DNA: TGCAGCGAGTACAGGCAGGGGGATCAGCCCCAGCATTTT
CDR3 protein: CSEYRQGDQPQHF

clone size: many
J gene: TRBJ2-5
V gene: TRBV18
D gene: NA
CDR3 DNA: TGTGCCAGCTCACCAGCGGTTGCACGGTTACAAGAGACCCAGTACTTC
CDR3 protein: CASSPAVARLQETQYF

clone size: many
J gene: TRBJ2-7
V gene: TRBV30
D gene: TRBD1
CDR3 DNA: TGTGCCTGGAGTAAATCCGGGACAGGGGGCTACGAGCAGTACTTC
CDR3 protein: CAWSKSGTGGYEQYF